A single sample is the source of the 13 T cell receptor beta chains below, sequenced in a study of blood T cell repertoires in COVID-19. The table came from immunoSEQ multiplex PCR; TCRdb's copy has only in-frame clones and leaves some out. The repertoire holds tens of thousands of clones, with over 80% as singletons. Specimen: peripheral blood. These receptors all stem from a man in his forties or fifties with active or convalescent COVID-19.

CDR3: CATSPLAGPNTGELFF. In DNA form, the CDR3 reads TGTGCCACCAGCCCACTAGCGGGCCCGAACACCGGGGAGCTGTTTTTT. The chain combines TRBV15 with TRBJ2-2; 9 nucleotides align to TRBD2. CDR3 size: 16 residues. CDR1 is LNHNV, CDR2 YYDKDF, per germline (reference sequence). The trim removed 5 bases at V and 0 bases at J, leaving 4 bases unmatched.

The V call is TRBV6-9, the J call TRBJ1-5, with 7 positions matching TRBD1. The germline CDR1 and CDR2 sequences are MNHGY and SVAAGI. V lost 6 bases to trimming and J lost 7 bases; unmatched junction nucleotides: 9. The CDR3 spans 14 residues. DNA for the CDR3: TGTGCCAGCAGAGCCAGGGGGGTGAAGCAGCCCCAGCATTTT. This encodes CASRARGVKQPQHF.

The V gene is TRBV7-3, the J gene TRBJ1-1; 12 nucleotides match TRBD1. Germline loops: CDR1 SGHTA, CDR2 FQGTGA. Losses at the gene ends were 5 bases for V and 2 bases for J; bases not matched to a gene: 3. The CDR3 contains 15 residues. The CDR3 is CASSLGTGGNTEAFF. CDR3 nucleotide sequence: TGTGCCAGCAGCCTGGGGACAGGGGGCAACACTGAAGCTTTCTTT. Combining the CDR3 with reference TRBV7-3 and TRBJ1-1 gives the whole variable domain GAGVSQTPSNKVTEKGKYVELRCDPISGHTALYWYRQSLGQGPEFLIYFQGTGAADDSGLPNDRFFAVRPEGSVSTLKIQRTERGDSAVYLCASSLGTGGNTEAFFGQGTRLTVV.

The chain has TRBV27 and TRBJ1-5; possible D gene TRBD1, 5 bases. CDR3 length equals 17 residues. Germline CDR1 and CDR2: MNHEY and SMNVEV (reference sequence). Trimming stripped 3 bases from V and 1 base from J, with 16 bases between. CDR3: CASSFSGGGASNQPQHF. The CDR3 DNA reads TGTGCCAGCAGTTTTTCTGGGGGAGGGGCGAGCAATCAGCCCCAGCATTTT.

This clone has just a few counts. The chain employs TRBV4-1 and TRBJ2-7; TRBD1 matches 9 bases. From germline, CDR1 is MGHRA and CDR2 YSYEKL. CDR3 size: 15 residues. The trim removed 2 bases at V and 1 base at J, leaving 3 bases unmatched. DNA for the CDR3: TGCGCCAGCAGCCAATCCGGGACAGGGTCCTACGAGCAGTACTTC. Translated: CASSQSGTGSYEQYF.

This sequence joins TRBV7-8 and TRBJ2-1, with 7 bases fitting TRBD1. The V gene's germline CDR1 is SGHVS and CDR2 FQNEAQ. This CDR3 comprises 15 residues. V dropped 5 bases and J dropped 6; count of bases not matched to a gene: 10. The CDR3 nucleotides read TGTGCCAGCAGCCTCCGGGACAGAAGGGCCAATGAGCAGTTCTTC. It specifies CASSLRDRRANEQFF.

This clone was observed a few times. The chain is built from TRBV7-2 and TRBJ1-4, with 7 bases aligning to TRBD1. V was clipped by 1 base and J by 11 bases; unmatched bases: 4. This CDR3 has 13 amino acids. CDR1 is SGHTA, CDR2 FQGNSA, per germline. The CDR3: CASSLGTGWKLFF. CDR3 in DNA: TGTGCCAGCAGCTTAGGGACAGGCTGGAAACTGTTTTTT.

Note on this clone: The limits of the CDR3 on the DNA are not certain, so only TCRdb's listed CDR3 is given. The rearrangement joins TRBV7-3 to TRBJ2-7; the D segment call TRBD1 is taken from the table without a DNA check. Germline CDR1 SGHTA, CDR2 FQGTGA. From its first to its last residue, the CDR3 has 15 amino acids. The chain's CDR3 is CASSFGPGGSYEQYF.

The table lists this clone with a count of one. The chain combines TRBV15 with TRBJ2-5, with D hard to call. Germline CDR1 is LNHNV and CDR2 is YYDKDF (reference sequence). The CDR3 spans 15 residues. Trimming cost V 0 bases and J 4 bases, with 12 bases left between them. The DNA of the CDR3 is TGTGCCACCAGCAGAGATGCCTCAGCGAGAGAGACCCAGTACTTC. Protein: CATSRDASARETQYF.

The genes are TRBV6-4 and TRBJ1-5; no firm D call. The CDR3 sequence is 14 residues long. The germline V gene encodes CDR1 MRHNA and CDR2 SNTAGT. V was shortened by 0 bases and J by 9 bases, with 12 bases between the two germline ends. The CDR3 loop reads CASSDSARGGPQHF. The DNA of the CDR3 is TGTGCCAGCAGTGACTCGGCCCGGGGTGGGCCCCAGCATTTT.

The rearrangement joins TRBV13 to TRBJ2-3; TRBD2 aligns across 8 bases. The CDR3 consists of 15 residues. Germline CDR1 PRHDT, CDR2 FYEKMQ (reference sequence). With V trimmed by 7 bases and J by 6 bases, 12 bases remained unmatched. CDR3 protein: CASNEREWATDTQYF. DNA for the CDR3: TGTGCCAGCAACGAGCGGGAGTGGGCGACGGATACGCAGTATTTT.

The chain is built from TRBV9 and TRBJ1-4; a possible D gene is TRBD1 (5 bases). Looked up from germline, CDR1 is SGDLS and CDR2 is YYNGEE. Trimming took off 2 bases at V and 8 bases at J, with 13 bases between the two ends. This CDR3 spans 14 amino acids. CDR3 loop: CASSVQGSGEKLFF. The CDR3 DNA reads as TGTGCCAGCAGCGTCCAGGGTTCTGGAGAAAAACTGTTTTTT.

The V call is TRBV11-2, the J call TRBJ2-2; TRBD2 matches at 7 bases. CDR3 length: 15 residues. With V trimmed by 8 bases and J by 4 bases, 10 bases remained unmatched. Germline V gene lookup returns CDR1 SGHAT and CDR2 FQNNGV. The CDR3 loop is CASAKWRESTGELFF. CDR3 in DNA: TGTGCCAGCGCCAAGTGGCGGGAGAGCACCGGGGAGCTGTTTTTT.